Each of the 4 T cell receptor beta chains below was sequenced from the same sample in a study of T cell repertoires in cytomegalovirus infection. One entry per CDR3 protein, called by TCRdb with MiXCR from the reads. The repertoire holds about 530,000 distinct CDR3 sequences, with around 27% as singletons. The sample taken for sequencing was PBMCs. The receptors here all came from a human donor in good health (CMV status not recorded). Some clones in this sample may be carry-over from other donors' samples.

The chain joins TRBV6-5 to TRBJ2-1; possibly TRBD1 for D (6 bases). Trimming shortened V by 2 bases and J by 6 bases, and 14 bases separated the two germline ends. The germline V gene has CDR1 MNHEY and CDR2 SVGAGI. This CDR3 has 15 amino acids. CDR3 nucleotides: TGTGCCAGCAGTTACGTCGACAGGCCCTCCAATGAGCAGTTCTTC. Its translation: CASSYVDRPSNEQFF.

A word on this clonotype: A read error may produce the germline difference seen at one junction end. J is TRBJ2-1 and V is TRBV7-6, with 12 positions matching TRBD2. Germline CDR1 is SGHVS and CDR2 is FNYEAQ. This CDR3 region has 15 residues. CDR3 loop: CASSIRLAGANEQFF. CDR3 DNA sequence: TGTGCTAGCAGCATTAGACTAGCGGGAGCGAATGAGCAGTTCTTC.

The gene calls are TRBV14 and TRBJ2-7; D not certain. V was pared by 5 bases and J by 2 bases, with 10 bases between. The CDR3 contains 13 residues. Germline assignment: CDR1 SGHDN and CDR2 FVKESK. CDR3 nucleotide sequence: TGTGCCAGCAGCGCGCGTATGACCTACGAGCAGTACGTC. Protein: CASSARMTYEQYV.

The chain has TRBV29-1 and TRBJ2-2; no clear D gene. V dropped 7 bases and J dropped 4 bases, with 16 bases sitting between them. CDR1 and CDR2 (germline): SQVTM, ANQGSEA. CDR3 length: 14 amino acids. The CDR3 spells CSATTVPLTGELFF. The CDR3 DNA follows: TGCAGCGCAACGACCGTACCCCTCACCGGGGAGCTGTTTTTT.